This record concerns one T cell receptor (beta chain) sequence. The germline gives CDR1 LGHNA, CDR2 YSLEER. Unmatched junction bases numbered 6, after V lost 4 bases and J lost 1 base. The CDR3 loop spans 16 amino acids. The table came from immunoSEQ multiplex PCR; TCRdb's copy has only in-frame clones and leaves some out. Of over 2 million clones in the sample, around 96% were seen once. This entry comes from a study of shared clonotypes between healthy human individuals. It was CD45RO-negative cells, positively selected for CCR7, that made up naive CD8 cells, with terminally differentiated effector memory CD45RA+ cells excluded.

Sequencing was done on a sample of naive CD8+ T cells sorted from blood. J is TRBJ2-1 and V is TRBV4-3; TRBD2 agrees at 8 bases. The origin of this receptor is a young man in good health. The CDR3 region is CASSRVLAESYNEQFF. CDR3 nucleotide sequence: TGCGCCAGCAGCCGAGTACTAGCGGAATCCTACAATGAGCAGTTCTTC.